The clone carrying this T cell receptor (beta chain) has ten or more counts. What it recognizes is unknown. Any patient presenting with uncontrolled infection, other autoimmune disease, pregnancy or lactation was left out. Clinical symptoms, serum thyroxine, TRAb, thyroid ultrasound and orbital computed tomography informed diagnoses. This specimen belongs to a study of T cells in Graves' hyperthyroidism and ophthalmopathy. Germline CDR1 is LGHDT and CDR2 is YNNKEL (reference sequence). Trimming pared 2 bases from V and 7 bases from J, leaving 9 bases between. The CDR3 runs to 13 residues. Amplification of TCR beta CDR3 regions used RNA as the template. TCR CDR3 regions were first amplified by RT-PCR with HTBI primers. Using its own MiXCR run on the multiplex PCR reads, TCRdb lists one record per CDR3 protein. Of approximately 620,000 distinct CDR3 sequences listed, more than 11% are singletons. Findings and limits, study-wide: The blood repertoire included most of the expanded thyroid clonotypes above 0.001.

Sequenced material: blood. This TCR was recovered from a woman between 25 and 40 years old with Graves' hyperthyroidism that later progressed to Graves' ophthalmopathy. The chain employs TRBV3-1 and TRBJ2-1; D may be TRBD2 (7 bases). The CDR3 DNA reads TGTGCCAGCAGCCAAAGGGGGGGAAATGAGCAGTTCTTC. Amino acid sequence: CASSQRGGNEQFF.